What follows describes a single T cell receptor (beta chain). What it binds is unknown. This record belongs to a study of T cell responses to AZD1222 COVID-19 vaccine. Whole-study findings and limits: Spike-wide coverage was observed for vaccine-associated CD4 TCRs, with dominant responses at 160-218 and 743-854.

TCRdb keeps only in-frame clones here, not all; method: immunoSEQ multiplex PCR. The table records some 99,000 clones, 91% of them present only once. Per germline, CDR1 LNHDA and CDR2 SQIVND (reference sequence). The CDR3 is made up of 14 amino acids. V was cut by 4 bases and J by 3 bases, with 9 bases left in between. The receptor was derived from an adult in good health. This sequence joins TRBV19 and TRBJ2-2; weak D call: TRBD2 (5 bases). This material consisted of peripheral blood, taken on day 0 of AZD1222 vaccination. As DNA, the CDR3 is TGTGCCAGTAGTACTAGCCCCCACACCGGGGAGCTGTTTTTT. Translation gives CASSTSPHTGELFF.